The subject of this entry is one T cell receptor beta chain. The antigen remains unidentified. This record comes from a study of OX40 agonist ivuxolimab in advanced cancers. The data were produced by immunoSEQ multiplex PCR, yet TCRdb's version contains in-frame clones alone and is incomplete. The data hold around 50,000 clones, with around 90% observed a single time. Study results and caveats: Nonresponders included some who also had low normalized T-cell clonal expansion.

The CDR3 consists of 16 residues. Germline CDR1 reads SEHNR; CDR2 reads FQNEAQ (reference sequence). The V end was cut by 1 base, the J end by 0 bases, with 12 bases between. V and J are TRBV7-9 and TRBJ1-2; D uncertain. This clonotype originated in an adult with an advanced solid tumor such as melanoma, head and neck, liver or kidney cancer. The sequencing here drew on CD4+ or CD8+ T cells sorted from blood, taken in a trial of the OX40 agonist ivuxolimab. CDR3: CASSLGTPKANYGYTF. In DNA form, the CDR3 reads TGTGCCAGCAGCTTAGGAACCCCAAAGGCTAACTATGGCTACACCTTC.